This entry is about one T cell receptor beta chain. Other DNA sequences in the same sample also yield this CDR3. Trimming cost V 3 bases and J 0 bases; bases outside gene matches: 1. The germline V gene encodes CDR1 MNHEY and CDR2 SMNVEV (reference sequence). The CDR3 covers 14 residues. This specimen comes from a study of blood T cell repertoires in COVID-19. Study-level information: COVID-19 samples, acute and convalescent, were from the United States, Italy and Spain. In each case, the material was cDNA or gDNA derived from T cells, B-cell-depleted T cells, or PBMCs.

As processed by the authors: How many nucleated cells were present was estimated from reference gene primer amplification. Clones were sequenced by immunoSEQ multiplex PCR, and TCRdb holds only the in-frame ones, with some missing. V and J calls and clone size are those listed in that table; D and trimming were worked out from the DNA. The repertoire holds about 270,000 clones, roughly 85% seen once, with 11% in the top ten. Material for sequencing was peripheral blood. The chain employs TRBV27 and TRBJ1-1; TRBD1 matches 7 bases. This TCR was recovered from an older woman with acute or convalescent COVID-19. CDR3 DNA sequence: TGTGCCAGCAGTTTTAGGGGGCTGAACACTGAAGCTTTCTTT. Residues: CASSFRGLNTEAFF.